The table lists the clone carrying this T cell receptor (beta chain) with a few counts. This may arise from a read error, as a much more abundant clone is one base away. This entry comes from a study of regulatory T cells in long-lasting Graves disease. Germline V CDR1 and CDR2: DFQATT, SNEGSKA (reference sequence). CDR3 length equals 13 residues. Between the trimmed V and J ends, which lost 4 bases and 12 bases, there was a span of 19 bases. Construction of TCR beta libraries relied on iRepertoire HTBI primers and on Arm-PCR targeting CDR3 regions. MiXCR was run by TCRdb on the multiplex PCR reads, yielding one entry per CDR3 protein. Found here are 200,000 to 300,000 distinct CDR3 sequences, 20% of them singletons; the top ten hold more than 11%. Specified time point: newly diagnosed GD, antithyroid drugs for less than 3 months. Extracted RNA from PBMCs served as the source of the TCR library.

This clonotype was obtained from a female donor with Graves disease. The V and J genes are TRBV20-1 and TRBJ2-1; D ambiguous. The input for sequencing was peripheral blood mononuclear cells (PBMCs), taken at new diagnosis, from a patient treated with antithyroid drugs. The DNA for the CDR3 is TGCAGTGCTACCAAGAGAGCGTATGATGGGCAGTTCTTC. It codes for CSATKRAYDGQFF.